These T cell receptor beta chains were read from a single sample in a study of prognosis after radiotherapy for stage I lung cancer. TCRdb used MiXCR to reprocess the multiplex PCR reads, holding one entry per CDR3 protein. The table records roughly 25,000 distinct CDR3 sequences, around 36% of them present only once. The specimen comprised PBMCs, sampled before or after stereotactic body radiation therapy (not recorded which). The receptors stem from a donor aged 50 or older with non-small cell lung cancer. Each CDR3 is given without its conserved first and last residue. Each record gives: J gene, clone size, V gene, CDR3 protein. Some rows mark clone size as missing; the rest say once, few, many or name a class of expanded clone.

J: TRBJ2-1
size: many
V: TRBV7-3
CDR3: ASSLTLAGPNEQF

J: TRBJ1-3
size: few
V: TRBV28
CDR3: ASSRERTGVGNTIY

J: TRBJ2-2
size: many
V: TRBV10-3
CDR3: AISELAGGTGELF

J: TRBJ2-3
size: hyperexpanded
V: TRBV30
CDR3: AWSNRGAMTDTQY

J: TRBJ1-2
size: many
V: TRBV6-1
CDR3: ASSRKSYGGYT

J: TRBJ1-1
size: many
V: TRBV11-2
CDR3: ASTLLGHTEAF

J: TRBJ2-2
size: many
V: TRBV5-1
CDR3: ASSSLAGGPTGELF

J: TRBJ2-5
size: -
V: TRBV6-1
CDR3: ASSEGATRGRGNKETQY

J: TRBJ2-1
size: -
V: TRBV11-3
CDR3: ASSLRGLAGEKNEQF

J: TRBJ2-2
size: -
V: TRBV5-1
CDR3: ASTFSATGDAGELF

J: TRBJ1-5
size: many
V: TRBV19
CDR3: ASSTGTVFQPQH

J: TRBJ1-2
size: many
V: TRBV2
CDR3: ASSEAGTGVYVGYT

J: TRBJ2-3
size: many
V: TRBV6-2/TRBV6-3
CDR3: ASSYPRGDTQY

J: TRBJ1-2
size: -
V: TRBV2
CDR3: ASIPQAGVIGYGYT